The T cell receptor beta chain described here comes from a study of glioma-infiltrating T cells after dendritic cell vaccination. Selection required adequate fresh-frozen tumor tissue plus more than two years' survival data. All glioblastoma patients lacked an isocitrate dehydrogenase mutation. Repertoires were generated with immunoSEQ multiplex PCR, while TCRdb's copy carries only in-frame clones and drops some. Among fewer than 100,000 clones, around 84% were seen once, and the ten largest hold approximately 15%. Per the germline V gene, CDR1 is MGHDK and CDR2 is SYGVNS. V shed 1 base and J 5 bases; nucleotides not matched to a gene: 5. The CDR3 sequence is 15 residues long.

The receptor comes from a human donor with glioblastoma. The rearrangement links TRBV25-1 to TRBJ1-1; TRBD1 matches 9 bases. The material was blood, obtained before dendritic cell vaccination. The CDR3 sequence: CASSESVTGGTEAFF. The DNA for the CDR3 is TGTGCCAGCAGTGAATCCGTGACAGGGGGGACTGAAGCTTTCTTT.